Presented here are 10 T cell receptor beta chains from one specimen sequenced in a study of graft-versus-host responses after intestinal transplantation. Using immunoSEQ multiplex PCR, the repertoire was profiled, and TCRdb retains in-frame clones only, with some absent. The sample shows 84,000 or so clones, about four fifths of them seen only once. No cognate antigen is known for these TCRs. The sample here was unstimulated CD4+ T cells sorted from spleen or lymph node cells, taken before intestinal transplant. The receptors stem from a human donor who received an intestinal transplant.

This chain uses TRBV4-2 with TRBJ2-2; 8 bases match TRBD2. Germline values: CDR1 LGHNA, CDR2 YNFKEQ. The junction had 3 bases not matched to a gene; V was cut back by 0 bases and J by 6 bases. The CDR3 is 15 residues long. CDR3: CASSQEPGGPGELFF. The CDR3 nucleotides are TGTGCCAGCAGCCAAGAGCCGGGGGGGCCCGGGGAGCTGTTTTTT.

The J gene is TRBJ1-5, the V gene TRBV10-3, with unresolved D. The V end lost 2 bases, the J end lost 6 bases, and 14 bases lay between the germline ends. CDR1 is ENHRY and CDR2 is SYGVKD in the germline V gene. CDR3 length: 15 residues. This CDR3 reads CAISEGGPLGQPQHF. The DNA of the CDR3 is TGTGCCATCAGTGAGGGAGGGCCGCTTGGTCAGCCCCAGCATTTT.

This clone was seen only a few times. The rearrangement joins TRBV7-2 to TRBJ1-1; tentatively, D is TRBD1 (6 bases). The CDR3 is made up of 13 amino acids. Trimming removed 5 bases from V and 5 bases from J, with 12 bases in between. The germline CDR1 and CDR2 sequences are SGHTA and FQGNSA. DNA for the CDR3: TGTGCCAGCAGCGCACAGGGCGGGACTGAAGCTTTCTTT. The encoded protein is CASSAQGGTEAFF. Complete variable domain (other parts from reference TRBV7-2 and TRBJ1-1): GAGVSQSPSNKVTEKGKDVELRCDPISGHTALYWYRQSLGQGLEFLIYFQGNSAPDKSGLPSDRFSAERTGGSVSTLTIQRTQQEDSAVYLCASSAQGGTEAFFGQGTRLTVV.

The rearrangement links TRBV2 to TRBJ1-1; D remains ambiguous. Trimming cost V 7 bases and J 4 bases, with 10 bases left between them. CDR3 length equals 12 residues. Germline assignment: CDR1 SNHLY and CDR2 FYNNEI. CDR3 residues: CASINRVTEAFF. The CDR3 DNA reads TGTGCCAGCATCAACCGGGTCACTGAAGCTTTCTTT. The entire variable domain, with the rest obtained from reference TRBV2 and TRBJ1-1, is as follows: EPEVTQTPSHQVTQMGQEVILRCVPISNHLYFYWYRQILGQKVEFLVSFYNNEISEKSEIFDDQFSVERPDGSNFTLKIRSTKLEDSAMYFCASINRVTEAFFGQGTRLTVV.

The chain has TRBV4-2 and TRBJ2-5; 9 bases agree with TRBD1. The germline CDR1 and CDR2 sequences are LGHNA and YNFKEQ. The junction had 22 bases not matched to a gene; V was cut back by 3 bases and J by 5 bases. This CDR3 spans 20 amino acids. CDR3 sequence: CASSHATGSGWDRVQETQYF. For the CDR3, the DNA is TGTGCCAGCAGCCATGCTACGGGATCAGGCTGGGACAGGGTTCAGGAGACCCAGTACTTC.

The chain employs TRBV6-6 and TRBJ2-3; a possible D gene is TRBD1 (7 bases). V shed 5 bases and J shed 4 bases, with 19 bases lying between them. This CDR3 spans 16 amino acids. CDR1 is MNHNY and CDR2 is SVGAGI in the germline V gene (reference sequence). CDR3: CASSRGGGGVADTQYF. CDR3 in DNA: TGTGCCAGCAGTAGAGGAGGGGGCGGAGTAGCAGATACGCAGTATTTT.

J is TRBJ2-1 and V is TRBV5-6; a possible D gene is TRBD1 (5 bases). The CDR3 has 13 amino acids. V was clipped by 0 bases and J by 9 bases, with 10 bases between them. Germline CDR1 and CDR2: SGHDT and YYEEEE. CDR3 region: CASSLVRAVEQFF. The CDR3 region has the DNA TGTGCCAGCAGCTTGGTCAGGGCTGTTGAGCAGTTCTTC.

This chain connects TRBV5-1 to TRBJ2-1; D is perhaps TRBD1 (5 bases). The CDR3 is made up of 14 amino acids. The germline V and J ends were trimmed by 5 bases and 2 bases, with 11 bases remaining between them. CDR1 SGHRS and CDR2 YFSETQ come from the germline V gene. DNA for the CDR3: TGCGCCAGCAGTCCCACGACAGCCTACAATGAGCAGTTCTTC. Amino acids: CASSPTTAYNEQFF.

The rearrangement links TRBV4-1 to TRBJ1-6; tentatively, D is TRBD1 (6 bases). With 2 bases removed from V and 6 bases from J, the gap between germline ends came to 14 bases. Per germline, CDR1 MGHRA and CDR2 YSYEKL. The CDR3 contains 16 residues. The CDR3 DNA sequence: TGCGCCAGCAGCCAATTAGCGACAGGAGTTAATTCACCCCTCCACTTT. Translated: CASSQLATGVNSPLHF.

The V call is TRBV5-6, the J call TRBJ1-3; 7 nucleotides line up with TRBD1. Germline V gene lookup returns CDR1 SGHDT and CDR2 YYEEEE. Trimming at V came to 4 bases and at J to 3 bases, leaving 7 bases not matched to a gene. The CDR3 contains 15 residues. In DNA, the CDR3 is TGTGCCAGCAGCCTCCGGGACAGAGGTGGAAACACCATATATTTT. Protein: CASSLRDRGGNTIYF.